This T cell receptor beta chain originates from a study of T-cell memory formation after mild COVID-19. 5'RACE with constant-segment primers yielded barcoded, UMI-tagged TCR alpha and TCR beta cDNA libraries. TCRdb itself ran the 5' RACE reads through MiXCR, one entry per CDR3 protein. The data contain about 350,000 distinct CDR3 sequences, approximately 29% of them singletons. Between the trimmed V and J ends, which lost 0 bases and 2 bases, there was a span of 6 bases. The CDR3 loop spans 15 amino acids. Germline values: CDR1 SGHRS, CDR2 YFSETQ. This clonotype occurred a few times. This chain links TRBV5-1 with TRBJ2-6; D call uncertain. This TCR was recovered from an adult woman who had mild COVID-19 (a few samples of this study predate the infection). Cell type and time point are not known. Material for sequencing was PBMCs or a T cell subset sorted from them (not recorded which). The CDR3 reads CASSLAVAGANVLTF. The CDR3 region has the DNA TGCGCCAGCAGCTTGGCTGTAGCTGGGGCCAACGTCCTGACTTTC.